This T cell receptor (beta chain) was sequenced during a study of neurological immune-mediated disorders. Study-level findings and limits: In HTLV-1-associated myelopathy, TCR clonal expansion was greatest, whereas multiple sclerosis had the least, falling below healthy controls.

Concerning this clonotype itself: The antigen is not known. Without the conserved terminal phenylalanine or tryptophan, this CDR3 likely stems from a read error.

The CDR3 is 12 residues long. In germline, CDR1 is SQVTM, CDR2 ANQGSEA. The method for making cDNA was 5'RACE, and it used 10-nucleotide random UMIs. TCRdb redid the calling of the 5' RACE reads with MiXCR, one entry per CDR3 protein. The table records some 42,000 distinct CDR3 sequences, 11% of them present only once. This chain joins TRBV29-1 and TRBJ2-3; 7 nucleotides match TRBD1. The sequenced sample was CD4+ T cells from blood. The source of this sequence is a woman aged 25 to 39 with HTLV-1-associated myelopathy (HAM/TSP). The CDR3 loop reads CSGTPGTDKQYL. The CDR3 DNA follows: TGCAGCGGGACTCCCGGGACAGATAAGCAGTATTTG.